Sequencing of this T cell receptor (beta chain) was carried out in a study of blood T cell repertoires in COVID-19. Assay used: immunoSEQ multiplex PCR; TCRdb lists only in-frame clones, some missing. The sample holds approximately 210,000 clones, about nine tenths seen once. V was pared by 4 bases and J by 0 bases, with 8 bases between. This CDR3 contains 15 residues. CDR1 and CDR2 from the germline V gene are SGHRS and YFSETQ. Sequencing used peripheral blood. The sequence was collected from a man aged 30 to 39 who had recovered from COVID-19. The genes are TRBV5-1 and TRBJ2-6, with TRBD2 as a possible D gene (5 bases). CDR3 sequence (DNA): TGCGCCAGCAGCGTTGGGAGCTCTGGGGCCAACGTCCTGACTTTC. Its protein is CASSVGSSGANVLTF.